This note documents a single T cell receptor (beta chain) sequence. Its target is unknown. The table came from immunoSEQ multiplex PCR; TCRdb's copy has only in-frame clones and leaves some out. Here the sample spans 1 million to 1.2 million clones, approximately 80% being singletons. This record comes from a study of shared clonotypes between healthy human individuals. Study at large: A couple of women and three men aged 18 to 49 made up the donors.

The germline gives CDR1 LGHNA, CDR2 YSLEER. V lost 3 bases, J lost 3 bases, and 9 bases stayed unmatched. This CDR3 contains 16 residues. Study results and limitations: Generation probabilities were higher for clonotypes shared across all four sorted-subset donors than for unshared ones.

This clonotype was sampled from a man aged 18 to 35 in good health. Some clones in this sample may be carry-over from other donors' samples. The chain links TRBV4-3 to TRBJ2-3; TRBD1 aligns across 7 bases. Sequencing was performed on memory CD4+ T cells from PBMCs. Subset reported: CD45RA-negative fraction. CDR3 protein: CASSQSGGIGTDTQYF. The CDR3 DNA reads as TGCGCCAGCAGCCAGTCAGGGGGTATCGGGACAGATACGCAGTATTTT.